Below are 29 T cell receptor beta chains sequenced from a single sample in a study of beta chain features in type 1 diabetes. Investigators reverse transcribed all isolated RNA, so they sequenced expressed TCRB transcripts. Only in-frame clones appear in the TCRdb table, and some are missing; sequencing was by immunoSEQ multiplex PCR. The table has over 120,000 clones, roughly a tenth seen once; the top ten hold approximately 1.3%. Sequenced material: naive CD4+ T cells from blood. The receptors were gathered from a man between 18 and 29 years old in good health.

The sample holds a few counts of this clone. The chain carries TRBV28 and TRBJ2-7; 7 bases agree with TRBD1. Germline V CDR1 and CDR2: MDHEN, SYDVKM. The V gene end was trimmed by 4 bases and the J gene end by 3 bases; junction bases not matched to a gene: 3. This CDR3 is built from 13 residues. The CDR3: CASSSGQDYEQYF. CDR3 coding DNA: TGTGCCAGCAGTTCTGGACAGGACTACGAGCAGTACTTC.

This chain uses TRBV7-6 with TRBJ2-1; maybe TRBD2 (6 bases). The CDR3 extends over 14 amino acids. V lost 8 bases to trimming and J lost 0 bases, with 11 bases between them. Germline CDR1 reads SGHVS; CDR2 reads FNYEAQ. In nucleotides, the CDR3 is TGTGCCAGCCGGCGGGGCAGCTCCTACAATGAGCAGTTCTTC. As protein: CASRRGSSYNEQFF.

The chain is built from TRBV6-6 and TRBJ2-7; tentatively, D is TRBD2 (6 bases). CDR3 length equals 14 residues. V was shortened by 0 bases and J by 1 base, with 7 bases between the two germline ends. Germline CDR1 reads MNHNY; CDR2 reads SVGAGI (reference sequence). CDR3 in DNA: TGTGCCAGCAGTTACTCGGGGGGTTCCTACGAGCAGTACTTC. Amino acids: CASSYSGGSYEQYF.

This clone was seen at least ten times. The V gene is TRBV7-2, the J gene TRBJ2-3; possibly TRBD1 for D (6 bases). Germline loops: CDR1 SGHTA, CDR2 FQGNSA. The germline V and J ends were trimmed by 0 bases and 2 bases, with 9 bases remaining between them. The CDR3 loop spans 15 amino acids. CDR3 nucleotide sequence: TGTGCCAGCAGCTTAGCCTGGGGGCCCACAGATACGCAGTATTTT. Its translation is CASSLAWGPTDTQYF.

The gene calls are TRBV27 and TRBJ1-4, with D unclear. The CDR3 sequence is 14 residues long. Trimming pared 4 bases from V and 4 bases from J, leaving 10 bases between. CDR1 is MNHEY and CDR2 is SMNVEV in the germline V gene (reference sequence). In DNA, the CDR3 is TGTGCCAGCAGTTCACGGGGAATTAATGAAAAACTGTTTTTT. Its protein is CASSSRGINEKLFF.

This clone occurred a few times. The chain links TRBV7-6 to TRBJ2-3; 9 bases are shared with TRBD2. Looked up from germline, CDR1 is SGHVS and CDR2 is FNYEAQ. The CDR3 totals 15 residues. V lost 1 base to trimming and J lost 2 bases; unmatched junction nucleotides: 1. This chain's CDR3 is CASSLVAGATDTQYF. DNA for the CDR3: TGTGCCAGCAGCTTAGTAGCGGGGGCCACAGATACGCAGTATTTT.

In this sample, this clone turned up many times. The chain recombines TRBV10-3 with TRBJ1-6; D is perhaps TRBD1 (6 bases). V gave up 8 bases and J gave up 6 bases, with 8 bases separating them. The CDR3 loop spans 12 amino acids. Germline CDR1 is ENHRY and CDR2 is SYGVKD. The CDR3 is CAIAGVNSPLHF. The CDR3 nucleotides are TGTGCCATCGCAGGGGTTAATTCACCCCTCCACTTT.

V usage is TRBV10-3 and J usage is TRBJ2-2; TRBD2 is a possible D gene (6 bases). This CDR3 has 16 residues. Germline CDR1 is ENHRY and CDR2 is SYGVKD. The V gene lost 3 bases and the J gene lost 4 bases, with 15 bases spanning the gap. The CDR3 bases are TGTGCCATCAGTGATAAGCTAGCGAAGGGCACCGGGGAGCTGTTTTTT. It codes for CAISDKLAKGTGELFF.

This clone has a handful of counts. The chain employs TRBV11-2 and TRBJ2-2; 7 nucleotides agree with TRBD2. Germline CDR1 reads SGHAT; CDR2 reads FQNNGV. V trimming: 3 bases; J trimming: 5 bases; junction bases outside the gene matches: 3. The CDR3 loop spans 14 amino acids. The CDR3 here is CASSFGGVTGELFF. In DNA form, the CDR3 reads TGTGCCAGCAGCTTTGGGGGGGTAACCGGGGAGCTGTTTTTT. Combining the CDR3 with reference TRBV11-2 and TRBJ2-2 gives the whole variable domain EAGVAQSPRYKIIEKRQSVAFWCNPISGHATLYWYQQILGQGPKLLIQFQNNGVVDDSQLPKDRFSAERLKGVDSTLKIQPAKLEDSAVYLCASSFGGVTGELFFGEGSRLTVL.

This clone was picked up a small number of times. This rearrangement joins TRBV11-2 to TRBJ2-2; 8 bases align to TRBD2. The CDR3 length is 13 residues. Germline loops: CDR1 SGHAT, CDR2 FQNNGV. V was clipped by 5 bases and J by 4 bases; unmatched bases: 0. The CDR3 region has the DNA TGTGCCAGCAGCCGGGGGGGCACCGGGGAGCTGTTTTTT. Amino acids: CASSRGGTGELFF.

The chain has TRBV18 and TRBJ2-6; maybe TRBD1 (6 bases). The CDR3 has 17 amino acids. Per germline, CDR1 KGHSH and CDR2 LQKENI. The germline V and J ends were trimmed by 0 bases and 1 base, with 10 bases remaining between them. This CDR3 is CASSPPQDRSGANVLTF. The CDR3 DNA sequence: TGTGCCAGCTCACCACCCCAGGACAGATCTGGGGCCAACGTCCTGACTTTC.

A few counts support this clone. This chain joins TRBV6-1 and TRBJ2-1; D is perhaps TRBD2 (5 bases). The CDR3 consists of 10 residues. Trimming cost V 11 bases and J 7 bases, with 9 bases left between them. The germline V gene has CDR1 MNHNS and CDR2 SASEGT. CDR3 sequence (DNA): TGTGCCGCGGGTCGGAATGAGCAGTTCTTC. Its translation is CAAGRNEQFF.

This clone was counted between two and nine times. The chain carries TRBV5-1 and TRBJ2-5, with 7 positions matching TRBD1. Unmatched junction bases numbered 15, after V lost 4 bases and J lost 9 bases. The germline V gene encodes CDR1 SGHRS and CDR2 YFSETQ. The CDR3 has 15 residues. CDR3 bases: TGCGCCAGCAGCACAGGGACAGAAAGCGCCACGGCCCAGTACTTC. It is translated as CASSTGTESATAQYF.

This clone occurred a few times. The genes are TRBV12-5 and TRBJ1-2, with 8 bases identical to TRBD1. The CDR3 is made up of 16 amino acids. From germline, CDR1 is LGHNT and CDR2 FRNRAP. The V segment lost 5 bases and the J segment 4 bases; nucleotides outside the gene matches: 12. CDR3 nucleotide sequence: TGTGCTAGTGGTGCCGGGACAGGAGGACAAATCTATGGCTACACCTTC. This encodes CASGAGTGGQIYGYTF.

This clone was seen only a few times. V and J are TRBV19 and TRBJ1-5, with TRBD1 matching over 9 bases. With 5 bases clipped from V and 5 bases from J, the junction kept 10 bases outside the gene matches. Germline CDR1 and CDR2: LNHDA and SQIVND (reference sequence). The CDR3 has 16 residues. The CDR3: CASSHSGTGWDQPQHF. CDR3 DNA: TGTGCCAGTAGTCATTCCGGGACAGGGTGGGATCAGCCCCAGCATTTT. The variable domain in full, with the rest retrieved from reference TRBV19 and TRBJ1-5, is DGGITQSPKYLFRKEGQNVTLSCEQNLNHDAMYWYRQDPGQGLRLIYYSQIVNDFQKGDIAEGYSVSREKKESFPLTVTSAQKNPTAFYLCASSHSGTGWDQPQHFGDGTRLSIL.

This clone was seen a few times. The chain recombines TRBV4-3 with TRBJ1-2; 8 bases map to TRBD1. The CDR3 loop spans 16 amino acids. CDR1 and CDR2 (germline): LGHNA, YSLEER. The J segment lost 8 bases and the V segment lost 0 bases, leaving 11 bases of the junction unmatched. The chain's CDR3 is CASSQDSVGRGRGYTF. The CDR3 DNA reads TGCGCCAGCAGCCAAGATTCGGTTGGCAGGGGGCGCGGCTACACCTTC.

The rearrangement links TRBV6-5 to TRBJ2-5; D may be TRBD1 (7 bases). The CDR3 extends over 13 amino acids. The V gene lost 6 bases and the J gene lost 3 bases, with 11 bases spanning the gap. Germline values: CDR1 MNHEY, CDR2 SVGAGI. CDR3 region: CASRLRGEETQYF. The CDR3 region has the DNA TGTGCCAGCAGACTCAGGGGGGAAGAGACCCAGTACTTC.

This clone was recorded a few times. V gene TRBV7-2 combines with J gene TRBJ2-1; possibly TRBD1 for D (6 bases). This CDR3 contains 17 residues. Deletions cut 5 bases from V and 2 bases from J, with 19 bases between. The germline CDR1 and CDR2 sequences are SGHTA and FQGNSA. The CDR3 reads CASSAHRTGTPYNEQFF. DNA of the CDR3: TGTGCCAGCAGCGCCCACCGGACCGGGACACCCTACAATGAGCAGTTCTTC.

The J gene is TRBJ1-6, the V gene TRBV5-6; D unresolved. Germline CDR1 is SGHDT and CDR2 is YYEEEE. Trimming took 0 bases from V and 6 from J, leaving 7 bases between them. The CDR3 extends over 14 amino acids. CDR3 region: CASSLGPINSPLHF. The CDR3 region has the DNA TGTGCCAGCAGCTTGGGGCCAATTAATTCACCCCTCCACTTT.

This sequence joins TRBV19 and TRBJ1-5; possible D gene TRBD1, 6 bases. Trimming shortened V by 3 bases and J by 4 bases, and 10 bases separated the two germline ends. CDR1 and CDR2 from the germline V gene are LNHDA and SQIVND (reference sequence). The CDR3 totals 14 residues. In DNA, the CDR3 is TGTGCCAGTAGTATTCCAGGGGCAAATCAGCCCCAGCATTTT. Its protein is CASSIPGANQPQHF. Supplemented by reference TRBV19 and TRBJ1-5, the full variable domain reads DGGITQSPKYLFRKEGQNVTLSCEQNLNHDAMYWYRQDPGQGLRLIYYSQIVNDFQKGDIAEGYSVSREKKESFPLTVTSAQKNPTAFYLCASSIPGANQPQHFGDGTRLSIL.

The J gene is TRBJ2-2, the V gene TRBV2; 8 positions match TRBD1. CDR1 and CDR2 (germline): SNHLY, FYNNEI. This CDR3 comprises 14 residues. With V trimmed by 8 bases and J by 1 base, 3 bases remained unmatched. Written as DNA, the CDR3 is TGTGCCAGCTTAGGGACAGGGAACACCGGGGAGCTGTTTTTT. Protein: CASLGTGNTGELFF.

The V call is TRBV30, the J call TRBJ1-5; D is undetermined. CDR3 size: 16 residues. Trimming left V 2 bases short and J 0 bases short, with 14 bases between. Germline loops: CDR1 GTSNPN, CDR2 SVGIG (reference sequence). The chain's CDR3 is CAWSRGRSYSNQPQHF. The CDR3 DNA reads as TGTGCCTGGAGTAGAGGGCGCAGCTATAGCAATCAGCCCCAGCATTTT.

This clone was found a few times. J is TRBJ1-5 and V is TRBV30, with 8 bases matching TRBD1. The ends lost 0 bases at V and 0 bases at J; junction bases unmatched: 7. The CDR3 loop spans 17 amino acids. Germline lookup yields CDR1 GTSNPN and CDR2 SVGIG (reference sequence). CDR3: CAWSVTGGNYSNQPQHF. The CDR3 DNA reads as TGTGCCTGGAGTGTAACAGGGGGGAACTATAGCAATCAGCCCCAGCATTTT.

This clone was observed a handful of times. The chain is built from TRBV2 and TRBJ1-2; tentatively, D is TRBD1 (5 bases). V lost 4 bases and J lost 6, with 12 bases in between. This CDR3 is 13 amino acids long. CDR1 is SNHLY and CDR2 is FYNNEI in the germline V gene. The CDR3 nucleotides read TGTGCCAGCAGTGTATTAGGGGATGATGGCTACACCTTC. It translates to CASSVLGDDGYTF.

This clone has only a few counts. No DNA is shown, since the ends of the CDR3 on it are uncertain; the CDR3 is the one TCRdb lists. The V and J genes are TRBV5-5 and TRBJ2-1; no DNA check was done on the table's D call, TRBD1. The CDR3 is 16 residues long, counting both termini. Germline CDR1 is SGHKS and CDR2 is YYEKEE (reference sequence). The CDR3 reads CASSFLWGESYNEQFF.

There are a few counts of this clone. V usage is TRBV5-4 and J usage is TRBJ2-5, with TRBD2 matching 10 bases. V trimming: 4 bases; J trimming: 0 bases; junction bases outside the gene matches: 12. CDR1 is SGHNT, CDR2 YYREEE, per germline (reference sequence). The CDR3 totals 18 residues. This CDR3 reads CASSQPSRTSGYQETQYF. The CDR3 nucleotides are TGTGCCAGCAGCCAACCGTCCAGGACTAGCGGATACCAAGAGACCCAGTACTTC.

This clone was detected only a few times. This chain uses TRBV2 with TRBJ1-1, with D tentatively TRBD1 (6 bases). V gave up 4 bases and J gave up 1 base, with 10 bases separating them. The CDR3 loop spans 14 amino acids. In germline, CDR1 is SNHLY, CDR2 FYNNEI. CDR3 residues: CASSGSTGNTEAFF. The CDR3 DNA reads as TGTGCCAGCAGTGGGTCGACAGGGAACACTGAAGCTTTCTTT.

The chain has TRBV4-3 and TRBJ2-7, with TRBD1 identical over 9 bases. The CDR3 is 15 residues long. Unmatched junction bases numbered 5, after V lost 4 bases and J lost 1 base. In germline, CDR1 is LGHNA, CDR2 YSLEER. The CDR3 protein is CASSLGQGMSYEQYF. CDR3 DNA: TGCGCCAGCAGCCTCGGACAGGGGATGTCCTACGAGCAGTACTTC.

The V and J genes are TRBV6-5 and TRBJ2-2, with TRBD1 identical over 7 bases. The V gene end was trimmed by 5 bases and the J gene end by 7 bases; junction bases not matched to a gene: 10. CDR1 is MNHEY and CDR2 is SVGAGI in the germline V gene. The length of the CDR3 is 15 residues. As DNA, the CDR3 is TGTGCCAGCAGTCGGCGACAGGGAAGGGTCGGGGAGCTGTTTTTT. Protein sequence: CASSRRQGRVGELFF.